One and the same sample provided the 21 T cell receptor beta chains below, sequenced in a study of CD8 T cells in Susac syndrome. Random hexamers were used to reverse transcribe 0.5 to 1 ug of RNA. TCRdb ran MiXCR on the immunoSEQ multiplex PCR reads and lists one entry per CDR3 protein. The sample has approximately 190,000 distinct CDR3 sequences, roughly 90% seen once. Sequencing input: CD4+ T cells from PBMCs. The origin of the receptors is a human donor with Susac syndrome.

V and J are TRBV7-2 and TRBJ2-7, with D unresolved. This CDR3 has 12 residues. Germline V CDR1 and CDR2: SGHTA, FQGNSA. Trimming cost V 5 bases and J 6 bases, with 11 bases left between them. The CDR3 bases are TGTGCCAGCAGCCCCACCGCTAGCGAGCAGTACTTC. This codes for CASSPTASEQYF.

V usage is TRBV9 and J usage is TRBJ2-1; D is undetermined. Deletions cut 3 bases from V and 0 bases from J, with 13 bases between. The germline V gene has CDR1 SGDLS and CDR2 YYNGEE. This CDR3 contains 16 residues. The CDR3 DNA is TGTGCCAGCAGCGCCCGGACGCCGAACTCCTACAATGAGCAGTTCTTC. It translates to CASSARTPNSYNEQFF.

The gene calls are TRBV19 and TRBJ1-1; TRBD1 matches 9 bases. The CDR3 contains 15 residues. Trimming removed 5 bases from V and 5 bases from J; junction bases left unmatched: 9. Germline CDR1 reads LNHDA; CDR2 reads SQIVND (reference sequence). CDR3 sequence reads: CASSALQGARTEAFF. The CDR3, as DNA: TGTGCCAGTAGTGCACTACAGGGGGCGCGAACTGAAGCTTTCTTT. The whole variable domain, remainder taken from reference TRBV19 and TRBJ1-1, is DGGITQSPKYLFRKEGQNVTLSCEQNLNHDAMYWYRQDPGQGLRLIYYSQIVNDFQKGDIAEGYSVSREKKESFPLTVTSAQKNPTAFYLCASSALQGARTEAFFGQGTRLTVV.

CDR3 loop: CASSEDRTNNEQFF. CDR3 DNA sequence: TGTGCCAGCAGCGAGGACAGGACTAACAATGAGCAGTTCTTC. The rearrangement joins TRBV2 to TRBJ2-1, with D possibly matching TRBD1 (7 bases). This CDR3 spans 14 amino acids. Germline CDR1 is SNHLY and CDR2 is FYNNEI. V lost 6 bases to trimming and J lost 5 bases, with 14 bases between them.

The chain carries TRBV28 and TRBJ1-1; 7 bases agree with TRBD1. With V trimmed by 6 bases and J by 7 bases, 14 bases remained unmatched. Germline CDR1 is MDHEN and CDR2 is SYDVKM. The CDR3 spans 15 residues. The CDR3 loop reads CASSKLGQDRREAFF. The CDR3 region has the DNA TGTGCCAGCAGCAAACTCGGACAGGACCGACGTGAAGCTTTCTTT.

The genes are TRBV18 and TRBJ2-7, with 9 positions matching TRBD2. The CDR3 sequence is 13 residues long. The germline V gene encodes CDR1 KGHSH and CDR2 LQKENI. V shed 4 bases, J shed 5 bases, and the junction held 3 bases outside the gene matches. This chain's CDR3 is CASSRASGDEQYF. As DNA, the CDR3 is TGTGCCAGCTCACGTGCTAGCGGGGACGAGCAGTACTTC.

The chain recombines TRBV2 with TRBJ2-1, with D possibly matching TRBD2 (6 bases). The germline gives CDR1 SNHLY, CDR2 FYNNEI. The length of the CDR3 is 15 residues. Trimming stripped 6 bases from V and 10 bases from J, with 22 bases between. CDR3 DNA: TGTGCCAGCAGACAACCGGGACTTGCCCTAGGGGAGCAGTTCTTC. This gives the protein CASRQPGLALGEQFF.

The rearrangement links TRBV6-5 to TRBJ2-7, with D unclear. V was trimmed by 4 bases and J by 1 base, leaving 8 bases between them. This CDR3 contains 13 residues. Germline CDR1 is MNHEY and CDR2 is SVGAGI. The CDR3 sequence is CASSWAGSYEQYF. The CDR3 DNA is TGTGCCAGCAGTTGGGCAGGTTCCTACGAGCAGTACTTC.

This clonotype occurred a few times. V is TRBV18 and J is TRBJ1-1; 9 bases align to TRBD1. J gave up 1 base and V 2 bases, and 2 bases lay outside the gene matches. Germline V gives CDR1 KGHSH, CDR2 LQKENI. This CDR3 has 15 residues. This CDR3 reads CASSPTGGTNTEAFF. CDR3 DNA: TGTGCCAGCTCACCAACAGGGGGCACGAACACTGAAGCTTTCTTT.

This sequence joins TRBV20-1 and TRBJ2-7; 11 nucleotides line up with TRBD1. Trimming cost V 0 bases and J 2 bases; bases outside gene matches: 6. Looked up from germline, CDR1 is DFQATT and CDR2 is SNEGSKA (reference sequence). CDR3 length: 16 amino acids. CDR3 coding DNA: TGCAGTGCTAGAGAGGAGGGACAGGGGGGCCCCTACGAGCAGTACTTC. Amino acid sequence: CSAREEGQGGPYEQYF.

The chain has TRBV20-1 and TRBJ1-1; a weak D match, TRBD1 (5 bases). The CDR3 is 14 residues long. The germline V gene encodes CDR1 DFQATT and CDR2 SNEGSKA (reference sequence). The chain's CDR3 is CRGHRGRVETEAFF. CDR3 nucleotide sequence: TGCAGGGGTCATAGGGGCAGGGTGGAGACTGAAGCTTTCTTT.

The chain carries TRBV10-3 and TRBJ2-1; either TRBD1 or TRBD2 may fit D (5 bases each). Germline V gives CDR1 ENHRY, CDR2 SYGVKD. This CDR3 is 14 amino acids long. V shed 10 bases and J shed 6 bases, with 19 bases lying between them. The CDR3 nucleotides read TGTGCCACAACCGGGACCGCGATGGGCAATGAGCAGTTCTTC. This sequence encodes CATTGTAMGNEQFF.

This clonotype has only a few counts. This sequence joins TRBV27 and TRBJ2-5; 9 positions agree with TRBD1. The germline gives CDR1 MNHEY, CDR2 SMNVEV (reference sequence). This CDR3 contains 13 residues. Losses at the gene ends were 5 bases for V and 3 bases for J; bases not matched to a gene: 1. CDR3 residues: CASSRTGEETQYF. The CDR3 DNA reads as TGTGCCAGCAGTCGGACAGGGGAAGAGACCCAGTACTTC.

The CDR3 DNA reads TGCGCCAGCAGCCACATATACAATGAGCAGTTCTTC. It is translated as CASSHIYNEQFF. The chain carries TRBV4-1 and TRBJ2-1, with no clear D. The V and J ends lost 3 bases and 4 bases respectively, with 4 bases between them. The length of the CDR3 is 12 residues. The germline V gene encodes CDR1 MGHRA and CDR2 YSYEKL.

The chain has TRBV12-3 or TRBV12-4 and TRBJ1-6, with TRBD1 identical over 8 bases. Losses at the gene ends were 5 bases for V and 10 bases for J; bases not matched to a gene: 7. The CDR3 runs to 14 residues. The CDR3 DNA sequence: TGTGCCAGCAGTCCGGGACAGGCCGGCTCACCCCTCCACTTT. Protein product: CASSPGQAGSPLHF.

As DNA, the CDR3 is TGTGCCAGCAAGATACAGGGGAACACTGAAGCTTTCTTT. Residues: CASKIQGNTEAFF. The rearrangement joins TRBV12-3 or TRBV12-4 to TRBJ1-1; TRBD1 is a possible D gene (6 bases). V was pared by 7 bases and J by 1 base, with 10 bases between. This CDR3 comprises 13 residues.

The CDR3 reads CSARDLTENYGYTF. CDR3 sequence (DNA): TGCAGTGCTAGAGATCTTACGGAGAATTATGGCTACACCTTC. V and J are TRBV20-1 and TRBJ1-2; D call uncertain. The CDR3 loop spans 14 amino acids. With 0 bases removed from V and 5 bases from J, the gap between germline ends came to 13 bases. Germline V gene lookup returns CDR1 DFQATT and CDR2 SNEGSKA (reference sequence).

This clonotype was counted a single time. The chain is built from TRBV7-3 and TRBJ2-2; the D is unclear. Trimming shortened V by 0 bases and J by 8 bases, and 13 bases separated the two germline ends. CDR1 SGHTA and CDR2 FQGTGA come from the germline V gene. The CDR3 totals 15 residues. For the CDR3, the DNA is TGTGCCAGCAGCTTAACTCCGTTCGGGCGGGGGGAGCTGTTTTTT. Its protein is CASSLTPFGRGELFF.

This clonotype was recorded once. This chain joins TRBV20-1 and TRBJ2-5; D unclear. The CDR3 has 12 amino acids. Deletions cut 6 bases from V and 3 bases from J, with 11 bases between. CDR1 and CDR2 from the germline V gene are DFQATT and SNEGSKA (reference sequence). CDR3: CSALNFEETQYF. The CDR3 DNA is TGCAGTGCCTTAAATTTCGAAGAGACCCAGTACTTC.

CDR3: CASSSTKGGNVYNEQFF. In nucleotides, the CDR3 is TGTGCCAGCAGCTCCACCAAAGGGGGTAACGTATACAATGAGCAGTTCTTC. The V gene is TRBV5-6, the J gene TRBJ2-1, with D perhaps TRBD1 (6 bases). The ends were cut back, 3 bases at V and 4 bases at J, with 20 bases in the middle. Germline CDR1 and CDR2: SGHDT and YYEEEE. CDR3 length: 17 residues.

This clonotype was counted a single time. J is TRBJ2-7 and V is TRBV3-1; a weak D match, TRBD1 (7 bases). Germline V gene sequence: CDR1 LGHDT, CDR2 YNNKEL (reference sequence). V was cut by 1 base and J by 7 bases, with 20 bases left in between. This CDR3 has 16 residues. The DNA of the CDR3 is TGTGCCAGCAGCCAAGGTCCAGGGGGACTGGATTTGGAGCAGTACTTC. This gives the protein CASSQGPGGLDLEQYF.